Shown below are 5 T cell receptor beta chains from a single sample sequenced in a study of shared clonotypes between healthy human individuals. TCRdb's table, derived via immunoSEQ multiplex PCR, lists solely in-frame clones and lacks some. The sample includes around 550,000 clones, about 95% of them seen just once. Input material: naive CD4+ T cells sorted from blood. Sample subset: CD45RA+ positively selected. Every receptor here comes from a woman aged 25 to 45 in good health.

The V and J genes are TRBV2 and TRBJ1-2; D may be TRBD1 (6 bases). CDR3 length: 13 residues. Trimming removed 7 bases at V and 4 bases at J, with 13 bases between. Germline lookup yields CDR1 SNHLY and CDR2 FYNNEI. The DNA of the CDR3 is TGTGCCAGCAAGGGACACTTAGGCTATGGCTACACCTTC. Translating it yields CASKGHLGYGYTF.

This rearrangement joins TRBV29-1 to TRBJ2-7; 7 bases match TRBD1. The CDR3 covers 12 residues. Germline loops: CDR1 SQVTM, CDR2 ANQGSEA. The V and J ends lost 4 bases and 5 bases, in that order; junction bases with no gene match: 5. The CDR3 is CSVGQGVHEQYF. The CDR3 nucleotides are TGCAGCGTTGGTCAGGGGGTTCACGAGCAGTACTTC.

The chain combines TRBV11-2 with TRBJ2-7; D is undetermined. Germline V gene lookup returns CDR1 SGHAT and CDR2 FQNNGV. The CDR3 loop spans 13 amino acids. V was clipped by 5 bases and J by 2 bases, with 10 bases between them. The CDR3 nucleotides are TGTGCCAGCAGCACGACCGTCACCTACGAGCAGTACTTC. It codes for CASSTTVTYEQYF.

The J gene is TRBJ2-7, the V gene TRBV28; D is undetermined. The V and J ends lost 5 bases and 1 base respectively, with 6 bases between them. Germline V CDR1 and CDR2: MDHEN, SYDVKM. The CDR3 extends over 12 amino acids. The CDR3 is CASSAPSYEQYF. The CDR3 DNA follows: TGTGCCAGCAGTGCCCCGTCCTACGAGCAGTACTTC.

In nucleotides, the CDR3 is TGCAGCGTTGAAGGAACAGGGACGTCGGAGACCCAGTACTTC. The encoded protein is CSVEGTGTSETQYF. The chain is built from TRBV29-1 and TRBJ2-5, with D possibly being TRBD1 (6 bases). Trimming removed 1 base from V and 5 bases from J, with 14 bases in between. CDR1 and CDR2 from the germline V gene are SQVTM and ANQGSEA. CDR3 length equals 14 residues. Drawing the rest from reference TRBV29-1 and TRBJ2-5, the complete variable domain is SAVISQKPSRDICQRGTSLTIQCQVDSQVTMMFWYRQQPGQSLTLIATANQGSEATYESGFVIDKFPISRPNLTFSTLTVSNMSPEDSSIYLCSVEGTGTSETQYFGPGTRLLVL.